This TCR beta chain is from a study of blood T cell repertoires in COVID-19. Study details: The samples span acute and convalescent COVID-19 from the United States, Italy and Spain. Sources were T cells, B-cell-depleted T cells, or PBMCs; the material itself was cDNA or gDNA.

In the source study's methods: Quantification of nucleated cells was approximated via reference gene primer amplification. Sequencing was performed with immunoSEQ multiplex PCR; in TCRdb, only in-frame clones are kept and a portion is missing. V, J and clone size were drawn from that table, and D and trimming were deduced from the DNA. The table lists 40,000 to 55,000 clones, approximately 89% of them singletons. This CDR3 region has 15 residues. The V and J ends lost 6 bases and 5 bases, in that order; junction bases with no gene match: 9. Germline V gene data show CDR1 as WSHSY and CDR2 as SAAADI. This chain links TRBV10-2 with TRBJ2-7; TRBD2 matches at 11 bases. The clonotype originates from a woman aged 80 or over with acute or convalescent COVID-19. Sequencing was performed on peripheral blood. The CDR3 loop is CASRVSGGALDEQYF. As DNA, the CDR3 is TGCGCCAGCAGGGTTAGCGGGGGGGCGTTGGACGAGCAGTACTTC.